This T cell receptor (beta chain) was obtained from a study of CD8 T cells in Susac syndrome. This CDR3 spans 13 amino acids. CDR1 and CDR2 from the germline V gene are SQVTM and ANQGSEA. V lost 5 bases, J lost 5 bases, and 15 bases lay in between. The authors sequenced TCR beta from blood CD8+ and CD4+ T cells. Negative isolation yielded CD4+ and CD8+ T cells, and FACS enriched TEMRA cells. Random hexamers primed reverse transcription of about 0.5 to 1 ug RNA. By means of immunoSEQ multiplex PCR, TCR beta CDR3 spanning 54 Vbeta and 13 Jbeta underwent amplification. TCRdb processed the immunoSEQ multiplex PCR reads anew with MiXCR; each CDR3 protein has one entry. In the table there are 110,000 to 150,000 distinct CDR3 sequences, approximately 94% of which are singletons.

Sequencing input: CD4+ T cells from PBMCs. This chain joins TRBV29-1 and TRBJ1-1; TRBD1 is a possible D gene (6 bases). This sequence originates from a human donor with Susac syndrome. The CDR3 sequence is CSVRGTYLTEAFF. The CDR3 bases are TGCAGCGTTAGGGGGACCTATTTGACTGAAGCTTTCTTT.